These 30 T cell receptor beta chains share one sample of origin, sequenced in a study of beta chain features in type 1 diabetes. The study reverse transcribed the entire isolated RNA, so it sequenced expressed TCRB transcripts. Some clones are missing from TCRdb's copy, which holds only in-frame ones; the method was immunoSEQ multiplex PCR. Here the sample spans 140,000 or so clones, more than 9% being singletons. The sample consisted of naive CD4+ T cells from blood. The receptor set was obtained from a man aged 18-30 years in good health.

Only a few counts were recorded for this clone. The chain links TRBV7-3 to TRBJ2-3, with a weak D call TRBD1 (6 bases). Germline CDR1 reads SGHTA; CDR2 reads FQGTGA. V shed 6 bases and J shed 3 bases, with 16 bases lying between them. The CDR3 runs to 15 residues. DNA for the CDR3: TGTGCCAGCAGAGATCAGGGGTTTTCTACAGATACGCAGTATTTT. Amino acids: CASRDQGFSTDTQYF.

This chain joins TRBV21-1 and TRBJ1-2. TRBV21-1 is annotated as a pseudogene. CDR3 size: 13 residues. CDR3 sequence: CASRGFARYGYTF. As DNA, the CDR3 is TGTGCCAGCCGGGGGTTTGCCAGGTATGGCTACACCTTC.

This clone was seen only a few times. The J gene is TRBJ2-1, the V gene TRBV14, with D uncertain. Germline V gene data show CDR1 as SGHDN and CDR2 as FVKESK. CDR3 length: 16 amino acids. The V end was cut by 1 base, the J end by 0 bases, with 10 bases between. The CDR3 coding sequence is TGTGCCAGCAGCCAAGTGCAGGCCAGCTCCTACAATGAGCAGTTCTTC. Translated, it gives CASSQVQASSYNEQFF. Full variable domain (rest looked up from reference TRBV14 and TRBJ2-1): EAGVTQFPSHSVIEKGQTVTLRCDPISGHDNLYWYRRVMGKEIKFLLHFVKESKQDESGMPNNRFLAERTGGTYSTLKVQPAELEDSGVYFCASSQVQASSYNEQFFGPGTRLTVL.

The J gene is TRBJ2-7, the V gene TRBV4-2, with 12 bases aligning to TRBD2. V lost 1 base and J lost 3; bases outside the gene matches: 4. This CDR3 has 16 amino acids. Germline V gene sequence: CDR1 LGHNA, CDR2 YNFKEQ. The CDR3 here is CASSQATSGGSYEQYF. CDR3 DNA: TGTGCCAGCAGCCAAGCTACTAGCGGGGGGAGCTACGAGCAGTACTTC.

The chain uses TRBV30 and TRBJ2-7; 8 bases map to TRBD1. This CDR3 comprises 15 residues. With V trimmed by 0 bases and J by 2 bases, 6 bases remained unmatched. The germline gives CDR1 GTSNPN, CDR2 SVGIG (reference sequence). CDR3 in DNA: TGTGCCTGGAGTGTACCATGGACAGGGCCCTACGAGCAGTACTTC. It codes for CAWSVPWTGPYEQYF.

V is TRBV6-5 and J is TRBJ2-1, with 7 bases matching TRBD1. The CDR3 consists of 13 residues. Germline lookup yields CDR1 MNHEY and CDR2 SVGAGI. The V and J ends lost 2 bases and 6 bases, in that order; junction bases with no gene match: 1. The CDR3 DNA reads TGTGCCAGCAGTTACCCAGGGGGCAATGAGCAGTTCTTC. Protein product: CASSYPGGNEQFF.

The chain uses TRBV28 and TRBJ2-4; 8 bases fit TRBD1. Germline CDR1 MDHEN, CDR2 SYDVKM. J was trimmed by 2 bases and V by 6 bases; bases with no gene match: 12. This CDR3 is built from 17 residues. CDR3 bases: TGTGCCAGCAGCCGTATTCAGGGGGCGCGATCCAAAAACATTCAGTACTTC. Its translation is CASSRIQGARSKNIQYF.

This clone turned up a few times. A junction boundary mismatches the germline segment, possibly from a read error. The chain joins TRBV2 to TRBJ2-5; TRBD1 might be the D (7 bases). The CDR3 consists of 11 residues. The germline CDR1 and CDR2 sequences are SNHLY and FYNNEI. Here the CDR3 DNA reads TGCGCGGGGACAGTACAAGAGACCCAGTACTTC. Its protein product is CAGTVQETQYF.

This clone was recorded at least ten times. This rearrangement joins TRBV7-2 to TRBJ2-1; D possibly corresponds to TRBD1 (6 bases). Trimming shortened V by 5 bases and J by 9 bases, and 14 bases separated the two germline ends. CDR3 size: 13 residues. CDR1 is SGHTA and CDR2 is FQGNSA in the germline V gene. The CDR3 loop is CASSPGQRGEQFF. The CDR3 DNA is TGTGCCAGCAGCCCGGGACAACGTGGTGAGCAGTTCTTC.

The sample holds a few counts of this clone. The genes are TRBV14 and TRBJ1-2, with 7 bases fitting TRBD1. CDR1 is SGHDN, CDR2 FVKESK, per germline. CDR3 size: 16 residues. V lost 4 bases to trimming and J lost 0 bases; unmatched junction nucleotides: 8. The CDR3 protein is CASSPYSGTANYGYTF. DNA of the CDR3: TGTGCCAGCAGCCCCTACTCCGGGACAGCTAACTATGGCTACACCTTC. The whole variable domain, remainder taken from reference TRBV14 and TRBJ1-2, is EAGVTQFPSHSVIEKGQTVTLRCDPISGHDNLYWYRRVMGKEIKFLLHFVKESKQDESGMPNNRFLAERTGGTYSTLKVQPAELEDSGVYFCASSPYSGTANYGYTFGSGTRLTVV.

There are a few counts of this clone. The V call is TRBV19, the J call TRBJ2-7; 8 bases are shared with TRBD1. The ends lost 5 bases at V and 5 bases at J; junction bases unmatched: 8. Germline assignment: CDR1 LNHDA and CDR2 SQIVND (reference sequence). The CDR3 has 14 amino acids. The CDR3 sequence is CASSFEDRAHEQYF. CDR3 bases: TGTGCCAGTAGTTTCGAGGACAGGGCCCACGAGCAGTACTTC.

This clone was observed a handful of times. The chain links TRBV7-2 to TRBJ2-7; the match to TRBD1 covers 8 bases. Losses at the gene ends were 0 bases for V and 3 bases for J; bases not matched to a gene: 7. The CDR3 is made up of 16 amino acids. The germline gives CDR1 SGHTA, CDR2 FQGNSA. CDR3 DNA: TGTGCCAGCAGCTTAGCCCTAGGACAGGGAGGCTACGAGCAGTACTTC. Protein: CASSLALGQGGYEQYF.

CDR3 DNA sequence: TGTGCCAGCAGCTTTAGCGGGGGGGCCAGGGAGCAGTTCTTC. It specifies CASSFSGGAREQFF. The chain recombines TRBV13 with TRBJ2-1, with 11 bases lining up with TRBD2. V gave up 3 bases and J gave up 10 bases; unmatched junction bases: 5. Germline V gene sequence: CDR1 PRHDT, CDR2 FYEKMQ (reference sequence). The CDR3 runs to 14 residues.

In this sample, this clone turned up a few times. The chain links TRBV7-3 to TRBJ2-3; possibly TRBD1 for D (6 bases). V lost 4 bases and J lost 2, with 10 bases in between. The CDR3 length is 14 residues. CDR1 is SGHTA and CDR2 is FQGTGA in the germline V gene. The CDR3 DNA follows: TGTGCCAGCAGCTCCACAGGGATCACAGATACGCAGTATTTT. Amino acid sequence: CASSSTGITDTQYF.

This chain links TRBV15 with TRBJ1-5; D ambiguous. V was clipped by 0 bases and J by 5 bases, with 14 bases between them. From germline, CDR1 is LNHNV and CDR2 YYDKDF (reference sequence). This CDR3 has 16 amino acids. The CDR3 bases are TGTGCCACCAGCAGAGATCAGGCCGAGGGCCATCAGCCCCAGCATTTT. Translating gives CATSRDQAEGHQPQHF.

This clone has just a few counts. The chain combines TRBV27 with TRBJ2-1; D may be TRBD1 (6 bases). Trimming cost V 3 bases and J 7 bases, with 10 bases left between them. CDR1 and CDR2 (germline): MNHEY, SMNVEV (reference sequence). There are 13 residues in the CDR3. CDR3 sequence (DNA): TGTGCCAGCAGTTTTAAGGGGGAGAATGAGCAGTTCTTC. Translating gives CASSFKGENEQFF.

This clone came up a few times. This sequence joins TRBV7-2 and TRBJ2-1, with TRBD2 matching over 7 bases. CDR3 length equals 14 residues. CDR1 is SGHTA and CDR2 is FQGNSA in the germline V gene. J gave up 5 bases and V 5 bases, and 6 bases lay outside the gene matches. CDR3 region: CASSPSGVNNEQFF. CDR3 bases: TGTGCCAGCAGCCCCAGCGGGGTTAACAATGAGCAGTTCTTC. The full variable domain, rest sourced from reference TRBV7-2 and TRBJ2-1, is GAGVSQSPSNKVTEKGKDVELRCDPISGHTALYWYRQSLGQGLEFLIYFQGNSAPDKSGLPSDRFSAERTGGSVSTLTIQRTQQEDSAVYLCASSPSGVNNEQFFGPGTRLTVL.

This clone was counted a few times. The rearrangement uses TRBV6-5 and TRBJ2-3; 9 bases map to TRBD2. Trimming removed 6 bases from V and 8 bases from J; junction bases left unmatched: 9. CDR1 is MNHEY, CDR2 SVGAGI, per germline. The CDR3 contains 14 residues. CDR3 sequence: CASSPSGGPFTQYF. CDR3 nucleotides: TGTGCCAGCAGCCCCAGCGGGGGGCCTTTTACGCAGTATTTT.

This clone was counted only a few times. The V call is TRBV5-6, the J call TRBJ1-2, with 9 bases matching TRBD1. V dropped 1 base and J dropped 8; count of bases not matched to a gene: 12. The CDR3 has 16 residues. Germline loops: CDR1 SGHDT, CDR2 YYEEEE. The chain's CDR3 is CASSLPGTGIREGYTF. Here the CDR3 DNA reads TGTGCCAGCAGCTTGCCTGGGACAGGGATTCGAGAAGGCTACACCTTC.

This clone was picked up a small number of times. CDR3 sequence reads: CASGLGQQETQYF. The CDR3 nucleotides are TGTGCTAGTGGTTTGGGACAGCAAGAGACCCAGTACTTC. The chain joins TRBV12-5 to TRBJ2-5, with D perhaps TRBD1 (5 bases). Germline CDR1 and CDR2: LGHNT and FRNRAP. V shed 1 base and J shed 2 bases, with 5 bases lying between them. CDR3 length: 13 residues.

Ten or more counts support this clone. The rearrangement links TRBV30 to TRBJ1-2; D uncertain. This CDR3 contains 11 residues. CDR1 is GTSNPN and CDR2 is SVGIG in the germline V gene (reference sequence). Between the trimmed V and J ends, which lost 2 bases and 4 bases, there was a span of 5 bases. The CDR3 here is CAWSPSYGYTF. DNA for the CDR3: TGTGCCTGGAGTCCCAGCTATGGCTACACCTTC.

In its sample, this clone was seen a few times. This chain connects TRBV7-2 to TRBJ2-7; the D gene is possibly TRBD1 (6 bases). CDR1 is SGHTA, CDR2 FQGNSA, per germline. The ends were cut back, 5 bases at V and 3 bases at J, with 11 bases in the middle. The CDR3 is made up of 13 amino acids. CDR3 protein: CASSPNRVYEQYF. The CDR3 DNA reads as TGTGCCAGCAGCCCAAACAGGGTCTACGAGCAGTACTTC.

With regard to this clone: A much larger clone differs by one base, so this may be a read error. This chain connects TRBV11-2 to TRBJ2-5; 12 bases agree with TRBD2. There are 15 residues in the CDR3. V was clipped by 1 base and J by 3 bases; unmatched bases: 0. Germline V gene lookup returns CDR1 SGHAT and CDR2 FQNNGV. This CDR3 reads CASSLGLAGEETQYF. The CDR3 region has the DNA TGTGCCAGCAGCTTAGGACTAGCGGGGGAAGAGACCCAGTACTTC.

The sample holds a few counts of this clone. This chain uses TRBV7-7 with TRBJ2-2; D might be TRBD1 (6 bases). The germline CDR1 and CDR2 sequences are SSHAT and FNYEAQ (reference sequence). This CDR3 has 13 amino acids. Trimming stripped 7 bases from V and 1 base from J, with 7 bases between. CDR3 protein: CASKDRNTGELFF. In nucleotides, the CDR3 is TGTGCCAGCAAGGACAGGAACACCGGGGAGCTGTTTTTT. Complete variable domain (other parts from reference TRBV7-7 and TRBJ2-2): GAGVSQSPRYKVTKRGQDVTLRCDPISSHATLYWYQQALGQGPEFLTYFNYEAQPDKSGLPSDRFSAERPEGSISTLTIQRTEQRDSAMYRCASKDRNTGELFFGEGSRLTVL.

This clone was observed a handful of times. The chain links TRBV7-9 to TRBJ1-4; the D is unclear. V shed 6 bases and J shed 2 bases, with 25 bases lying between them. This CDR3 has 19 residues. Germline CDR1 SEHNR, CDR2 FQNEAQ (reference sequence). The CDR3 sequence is CASSKRGQRETRTNEKLFF. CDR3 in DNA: TGTGCCAGCAGTAAAAGAGGTCAGAGAGAAACTAGGACTAATGAAAAACTGTTTTTT.

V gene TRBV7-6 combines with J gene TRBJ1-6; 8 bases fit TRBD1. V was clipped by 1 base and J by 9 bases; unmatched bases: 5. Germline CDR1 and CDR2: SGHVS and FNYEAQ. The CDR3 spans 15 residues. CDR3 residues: CASSLGDRRGSPLHF. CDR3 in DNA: TGTGCCAGCAGCTTAGGGGACAGGAGGGGTTCACCCCTCCACTTT.

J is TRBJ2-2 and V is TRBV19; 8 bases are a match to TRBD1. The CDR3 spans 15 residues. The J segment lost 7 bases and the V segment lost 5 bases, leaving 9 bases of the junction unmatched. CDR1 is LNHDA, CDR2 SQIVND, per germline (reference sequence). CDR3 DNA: TGTGCCAGTAGTCCACGGACAGGGAAGGACGGGGAGCTGTTTTTT. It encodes CASSPRTGKDGELFF.

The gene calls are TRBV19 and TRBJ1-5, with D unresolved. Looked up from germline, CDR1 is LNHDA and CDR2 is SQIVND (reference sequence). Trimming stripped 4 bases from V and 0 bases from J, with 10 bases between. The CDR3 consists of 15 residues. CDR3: CASSTQELSNQPQHF. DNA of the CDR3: TGTGCCAGTAGTACGCAGGAACTTAGCAATCAGCCCCAGCATTTT.

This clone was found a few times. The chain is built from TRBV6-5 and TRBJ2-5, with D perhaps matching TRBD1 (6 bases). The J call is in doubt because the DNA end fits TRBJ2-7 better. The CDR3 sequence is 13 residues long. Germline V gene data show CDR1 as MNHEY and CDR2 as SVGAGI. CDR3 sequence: CASSGQSSYEQYF. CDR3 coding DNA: TGTGCCAGCAGCGGACAGAGCTCCTACGAGCAGTACTTC.

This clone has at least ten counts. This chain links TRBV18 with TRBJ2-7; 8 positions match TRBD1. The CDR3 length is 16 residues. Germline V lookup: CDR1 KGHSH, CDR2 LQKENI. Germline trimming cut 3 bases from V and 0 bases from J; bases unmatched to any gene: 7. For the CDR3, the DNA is TGTGCCAGCTCACCTGCCACAGGGGGAAGCTCCTACGAGCAGTACTTC. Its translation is CASSPATGGSSYEQYF.